This T cell receptor beta chain came from a study of blood T cell repertoires in COVID-19 (dated by TCRdb to 2019 to 2021). With regard to the full study: Collaborator samples came from the United States, Italy and Spain and covered acute and convalescent phases of COVID-19. Where available, HLA class I and class II types were taken from metadata supplied by the sample provider and were not determined by assay-based typing. The dataset comprised deeply sampled blood TCRbeta repertoires from subjects exposed to, actively infected with, or recovered from COVID-19. A de-identified subject ID, COVID-19 status, age in years and sex were almost always included in the sample metadata. The prospective study material was composed of cDNA or gDNA derived from T cells, B-cell-depleted T cells, or PBMCs. The repertoires were released in a freely available public database meant as a resource for research on the immune response to SARS-CoV-2. The samples were drawn from two sources: the first 160 participants of the ongoing ImmuneRACE study, and 1,000 to 1,500 subjects contributed by 6 global collaborators. Findings and caveats that apply to the study as a whole: How much clinical and demographic metadata was included differed by source and by participant, and the metadata was provided uncurated.

Each collaborating institution followed its own protocols to collect whole blood in K2EDTA tubes. For TCRbeta analysis, collaborators shipped samples in one of three forms: frozen whole blood, isolated PBMCs, or DNA extracted from either of those sample types. TCRbeta CDR3 regions were amplified from genomic DNA using the immunoSEQ Assay, a bias-controlled multiplex PCR. The paper's processing steps were these. Within the assay, amplification of reference gene primers was used to estimate how many nucleated cells each sample contained. To quantify the absolute abundance of each unique TCRbeta CDR3 rearrangement, sequence reads were collapsed and filtered. For each sample, productive Simpson clonality was calculated as the square root of Simpson's diversity index across productive rearrangements. The table comes from immuneACCESS by way of TCRdb, which keeps in-frame sequences with V and J called. Part of the clones is missing from these tables; in studies checked, under half for an unresolved V gene and the rest for unknown reasons. From that table come the V and J calls and clone size; the DNA was used to work out D and trimming. In this sample the table shows 200,000 to 300,000 clones, 85% to 90% of which occur a single time. Under 6.5% of the sample comes from the top ten.

The germline V gene encodes CDR1 LNHDA and CDR2 SQIVND (reference sequence). Including the terminal cysteine and phenylalanine, the CDR3 comprises 15 residues. Only CDR3 DNA remains: 45 bases, in frame from the first base. Compared with germline, V lacks 10 bases and J lacks 2 bases; bases without a gene match: 6. With regard to this clone: Its cognate antigen has yet to be identified. Nothing much larger sits one base from this clone, and base qualities are not available.

The receptor comes from a man between 60 and 70 years old with acute or convalescent COVID-19. The sample comprised peripheral blood. The chain employs TRBV19 and TRBJ2-2; the central 11 bases match TRBD2. At the DNA level, the sequence is TGTGCCACTACGGGACTAGCGGCTAACACCGGGGAGCTGTTTTTT. This translates into CATTGLAANTGELFF.